The 6 T cell receptor beta chains presented below share a single source sample, sequenced in a study of T cells after yellow fever vaccination. A single record per CDR3 protein comes from TCRdb applying MiXCR to the 5' RACE reads. The sample lists a few hundred thousand distinct CDR3 sequences, 6.5% to 7.5% occurring once. The sample consisted of CD4+ T cells sorted from PBMCs, taken on the day of the yellow fever booster vaccination. These receptors originate from a man aged 25-45 years who received the YFV17D yellow fever vaccine.

This clonotype has just a few counts. This sequence joins TRBV7-2 and TRBJ2-7; 8 nucleotides align to TRBD2. V dropped 2 bases and J dropped 6; count of bases not matched to a gene: 6. The CDR3 is made up of 14 amino acids. Germline V gene sequence: CDR1 SGHTA, CDR2 FQGNSA. In nucleotides, the CDR3 is TGTGCCAGCAGCTTAACGGGAGGGCGAAGCGAGCAGTACTTC. Translation: CASSLTGGRSEQYF.

This clonotype appeared a few times. The chain links TRBV20-1 to TRBJ1-1; no firm D call. From germline, CDR1 is DFQATT and CDR2 SNEGSKA (reference sequence). V lost 5 bases and J 10 bases, leaving 23 bases between the germline ends. CDR3 size: 14 residues. The CDR3 loop is CSARMTGLDTVAFF. The CDR3 DNA sequence: TGCAGTGCTCGAATGACTGGGCTGGATACAGTAGCTTTCTTT.

This clonotype was seen only a few times. The chain has TRBV6-2 or TRBV6-3 and TRBJ2-7; D uncertain. CDR3 length equals 16 residues. Trimming took off 0 bases at V and 0 bases at J, with 12 bases between the two ends. CDR1 and CDR2 from the germline V gene are MNHEY and SVGEGT. This chain's CDR3 is CASSYSIPKGSYEQYF. The CDR3 DNA sequence: TGTGCCAGCAGTTACTCGATTCCTAAGGGCTCCTACGAGCAGTACTTC.

This clonotype appeared a few times. This rearrangement joins TRBV5-1 to TRBJ2-5; D uncertain. Trimming took off 1 base at V and 2 bases at J, with 9 bases between the two ends. CDR1 is SGHRS and CDR2 is YFSETQ in the germline V gene. The CDR3 is made up of 14 amino acids. This chain's CDR3 is CASSLTADQETQYF. CDR3 nucleotides: TGCGCCAGCAGCTTGACGGCAGATCAAGAGACCCAGTACTTC.

This clonotype was seen repeatedly, ten times or more. The chain has TRBV29-1 and TRBJ2-7; no firm D call. Trimming removed 7 bases at V and 5 bases at J, with 12 bases between. The germline V gene has CDR1 SQVTM and CDR2 ANQGSEA. This CDR3 is 11 amino acids long. The CDR3: CSGGQRNEQYF. CDR3 sequence (DNA): TGCAGCGGCGGTCAACGCAACGAGCAGTACTTC.

The rearrangement uses TRBV11-2 and TRBJ2-3, with TRBD2 matching 8 bases. Germline CDR1 is SGHAT and CDR2 is FQNNGV. This CDR3 region has 18 residues. V lost 1 base to trimming and J lost 2 bases; unmatched junction nucleotides: 11. CDR3 sequence: CASSLGTRGGPYTDTQYF. In DNA, the CDR3 is TGTGCCAGCAGCTTAGGGACCCGGGGGGGGCCCTACACAGATACGCAGTATTTT. Filled out from reference TRBV11-2 and TRBJ2-3, the complete variable domain reads EAGVAQSPRYKIIEKRQSVAFWCNPISGHATLYWYQQILGQGPKLLIQFQNNGVVDDSQLPKDRFSAERLKGVDSTLKIQPAKLEDSAVYLCASSLGTRGGPYTDTQYFGPGTRLTVL.